The 10 T cell receptor beta chains reported below all come from one sample, sequenced in a study of patients and donors after allogeneic stem cell transplantation. TCRdb passed the RT-PCR reads through MiXCR, listing each CDR3 protein once. This sample has approximately 200,000 distinct CDR3 sequences, with 41% found just once. Material for sequencing was blood, either unsorted or a sorted T cell fraction (not recorded which). These receptors came from a human donor who was either an allogeneic HSCT recipient or a stem cell or donor lymphocyte infusion donor (not recorded which). It is not recorded whose cells these are; they may come from a transplant donor.

The J gene is TRBJ2-7, the V gene TRBV28, with D unresolved. Germline V lookup: CDR1 MDHEN, CDR2 SYDVKM. The CDR3 is 12 amino acids. V was cut by 2 bases and J by 4 bases, with 6 bases left in between. The CDR3 spells CASSLLEYEQYF. The CDR3 DNA reads TGTGCCAGCAGTTTACTGGAATACGAGCAGTACTTC.

The chain is built from TRBV20-1 and TRBJ2-1; 13 bases fit TRBD2. Germline loops: CDR1 DFQATT, CDR2 SNEGSKA (reference sequence). V dropped 3 bases and J dropped 8; count of bases not matched to a gene: 7. There are 15 residues in the CDR3. The CDR3 loop reads CSARTSGRLTDEQFF. The CDR3, as DNA: TGCAGTGCTAGGACTAGCGGGAGGTTAACGGATGAGCAGTTCTTC.

The chain combines TRBV12-3 or TRBV12-4 with TRBJ2-1; no reliable D call. The V end was cut by 8 bases, the J end by 3 bases, with 8 bases between. The CDR3 length is 12 residues. In nucleotides, the CDR3 is TGTGCCAGCTTCCATATCTACAATGAGCAGTTCTTC. Residues: CASFHIYNEQFF.

V usage is TRBV7-8 and J usage is TRBJ2-2; D is undetermined. The germline V gene has CDR1 SGHVS and CDR2 FQNEAQ. Between the trimmed V and J ends, which lost 8 bases and 6 bases, there was a span of 10 bases. The CDR3 is made up of 12 amino acids. The CDR3 loop is CASVNEAGELFF. The CDR3 coding sequence is TGTGCCAGCGTTAATGAAGCCGGGGAGCTGTTTTTT. Full variable domain (outside the CDR3, taken from reference TRBV7-8 and TRBJ2-2): GAGVSQSPRYKVAKRGQDVALRCDPISGHVSLFWYQQALGQGPEFLTYFQNEAQLDKSGLPSDRFFAERPEGSVSTLKIQRTQQEDSAVYLCASVNEAGELFFGEGSRLTVL.

This clonotype has more than one count but fewer than ten. This chain joins TRBV6-4 and TRBJ1-1; D possibly corresponds to TRBD1 (5 bases). Germline V gene data show CDR1 as MRHNA and CDR2 as SNTAGT. Trimming stripped 8 bases from V and 0 bases from J, with 16 bases between. The CDR3 length is 15 residues. The CDR3 is CASGETAAMNTEAFF. DNA of the CDR3: TGTGCCAGCGGGGAGACAGCCGCTATGAACACTGAAGCTTTCTTT.

This clonotype appeared a few times. The chain combines TRBV12-3 or TRBV12-4 with TRBJ1-2, with TRBD1 identical over 10 bases. V lost 4 bases to trimming and J lost 5 bases; unmatched junction nucleotides: 10. The CDR3 is 16 amino acids. CDR3 residues: CASSYGTGVRGYGYTF. CDR3 bases: TGTGCCAGCAGTTACGGGACAGGGGTTAGGGGGTATGGCTACACCTTC.

V usage is TRBV4-3 and J usage is TRBJ2-7; a possible D gene is TRBD1 (6 bases). The germline V gene encodes CDR1 LGHNA and CDR2 YSLEER. With 1 base removed from V and 3 bases from J, the gap between germline ends came to 13 bases. The CDR3 sequence is 15 residues long. CDR3 protein: CASSQASQGIYEQYF. The CDR3 coding sequence is TGCGCCAGCAGCCAAGCTTCCCAGGGGATCTACGAGCAGTACTTC.

This clonotype has only a few counts. This sequence joins TRBV12-3 or TRBV12-4 and TRBJ2-1, with D uncertain. The CDR3 has 13 amino acids. The V end lost 8 bases, the J end lost 8 bases, and 16 bases lay between the germline ends. The CDR3 protein is CASVISISDEQFF. The CDR3 DNA reads TGTGCCAGCGTAATATCAATTTCGGATGAGCAGTTCTTC.

This clonotype showed up just a few times. This rearrangement joins TRBV28 to TRBJ2-5; D is uncertain. The V gene's germline CDR1 is MDHEN and CDR2 SYDVKM. The CDR3 has 14 amino acids. The ends were cut back, 2 bases at V and 1 base at J, with 8 bases in the middle. CDR3 residues: CASSLEVSQETQYF. CDR3 DNA: TGTGCCAGCAGTTTAGAAGTATCCCAAGAGACCCAGTACTTC.

The chain employs TRBV7-4 and TRBJ2-2; no clear D gene. Trimming shortened V by 1 base and J by 4 bases, and 10 bases separated the two germline ends. Germline V gene lookup returns CDR1 SGHVT and CDR2 SQSDAQ. This CDR3 comprises 15 residues. CDR3 bases: TGTGCCAGCAGCTTAGAACCAAACTTCACCGGGGAGCTGTTTTTT. It specifies CASSLEPNFTGELFF.